The present TCR beta chain was sequenced within a study of T cell repertoires in cytomegalovirus infection. Study outcomes and limitations: HLA-C-restricted CMV-specific TCR beta clonotypes were dominant in the ex vivo response.

This clonotype was detected many times. Its specificity is unknown. TCRdb re-called the reads through MiXCR, storing one row per CDR3 protein. The sample carries more than 400,000 distinct CDR3 sequences, around 27% recorded once. In germline, CDR1 is SGHTA, CDR2 FQGNSA. V lost 4 bases and J lost 7, with 11 bases in between. CDR3 size: 13 residues. This TCR was recovered from a human donor in good health (CMV status not recorded). Some clones in this sample may be carry-over from other donors' samples. The rearrangement uses TRBV7-2 and TRBJ2-1; D is undetermined. What was sequenced was PBMCs. The CDR3 protein is CASSSPDRNEQFF. CDR3 in DNA: TGTGCCAGCAGCTCTCCAGATAGAAATGAGCAGTTCTTC.